The 19 T cell receptor beta chains in this list originate from one sample, sequenced in a study of human T cells and chemical hapten exposure. In TCRdb, the RACE reads were re-called with MiXCR into one record per CDR3 protein. Of tens of thousands of distinct CDR3 sequences listed, 10% to 13% are singletons. Time point described: pre-sensitization, week 0. The treatment was: therapeutic diphenylcyclopropenone sensitization with weekly scalp DPC. Total RNA was extracted from unfractionated whole blood. The sequencing here drew on whole blood, taken in connection with sensitization to the hapten diphenylcyclopropenone (DPC). The receptor source for this set is a middle-aged man with alopecia areata. Some clones in this sample may be carry-over from other donors' samples.

The CDR3 DNA reads TGCGCCAGCAGTGAGTCGACAATTGGGGGGCCGGGTGAAGCTTTCTTT. It yields the protein CASSESTIGGPGEAFF. The rearrangement uses TRBV10-1 and TRBJ1-1, with D perhaps TRBD1 (6 bases). The CDR3 is 16 residues long. V dropped 0 bases and J dropped 7 bases, with 18 bases sitting between them. Germline V lookup: CDR1 WNHNN, CDR2 SYGVQD (reference sequence).

This clonotype was picked up many times. The CDR3 DNA follows: TGTGCCAGCAGATCGGGACTAGCGGGAGTCTACGAGCAGTACTTC. Encoded protein: CASRSGLAGVYEQYF. The chain links TRBV7-9 to TRBJ2-7, with TRBD2 matching over 14 bases. This CDR3 region has 15 residues. The germline CDR1 and CDR2 sequences are SEHNR and FQNEAQ (reference sequence). The V segment lost 6 bases and the J segment 3 bases; nucleotides outside the gene matches: 4.

In its sample, this clonotype was seen many times. The genes are TRBV28 and TRBJ1-1; D gene unclear. The germline CDR1 and CDR2 sequences are MDHEN and SYDVKM. The CDR3 runs to 9 residues. V gave up 8 bases and J gave up 7 bases, with 5 bases separating them. The CDR3 loop is CASGREAFF. In DNA, the CDR3 is TGTGCCAGCGGTCGTGAAGCTTTCTTT.

In its sample, this clonotype was seen many times. This chain joins TRBV30 and TRBJ2-1, with a weak D call TRBD1 (6 bases). Trimming left V 0 bases short and J 3 bases short, with 12 bases between. The germline V gene encodes CDR1 GTSNPN and CDR2 SVGIG (reference sequence). CDR3 length: 15 amino acids. CDR3 in amino acids: CAWSVGLGGYNEQFF. In nucleotides, the CDR3 is TGTGCCTGGAGTGTGGGGTTAGGGGGCTACAATGAGCAGTTCTTC.

This clonotype was picked up many times. The conserved phenylalanine or tryptophan normally closing the CDR3 is absent here, so this likely arose from a read error. Because the CDR3's place on the DNA is in doubt, the DNA is left out and the CDR3 is given as listed by TCRdb. The rearrangement uses TRBV12-3 or TRBV12-4 and TRBJ2-1; TRBD1 reflects the table's D call only, with no check against the DNA. The CDR3 is 10 amino acids long, termini counted. CDR3 loop: CASTVRDQGI.

Many counts were recorded for this clonotype. V is TRBV11-2 and J is TRBJ2-5, with 15 bases fitting TRBD2. The CDR3 loop spans 16 amino acids. With V trimmed by 6 bases and J by 4 bases, 6 bases remained unmatched. CDR1 and CDR2 (germline): SGHAT, FQNNGV. CDR3 sequence reads: CASRRTSGRARETQYF. For the CDR3, the DNA is TGTGCCAGCAGACGGACTAGCGGGAGGGCCCGAGAGACCCAGTACTTC.

This chain connects TRBV28 to TRBJ2-7; 7 bases agree with TRBD2. Germline CDR1 is MDHEN and CDR2 is SYDVKM. CDR3 size: 14 residues. V was pared by 6 bases and J by 7 bases, with 12 bases of the junction left unmatched. CDR3 sequence reads: CASRSPGGMGEQYF. As DNA, the CDR3 is TGTGCCAGCAGATCCCCCGGGGGGATGGGGGAGCAGTACTTC.

CDR3 nucleotides: TGTGCCAGCAGCCCTCCGGTTGGAGGGAAATACGAGCAGTACTTC. Amino acid sequence: CASSPPVGGKYEQYF. The rearrangement links TRBV3-1 to TRBJ2-7; weak D call: TRBD2 (6 bases). V was cut by 4 bases and J by 4 bases, with 17 bases left in between. Germline CDR1 LGHDT, CDR2 YNNKEL (reference sequence). The CDR3 is 15 amino acids.

In this sample, this clonotype turned up many times. Compared with germline, one end of the junction differs, possibly owing to a read error. CDR3 in amino acids: CASSDSGASYEQFF. The CDR3, as DNA: TGTGCTAGCAGCGACTCGGGGGCTAGCTATGAGCAGTTCTTC. V and J are TRBV7-7 and TRBJ2-1, with D perhaps being TRBD1 or TRBD2 (6 bases each). The CDR3 consists of 14 residues. Germline V gives CDR1 SSHAT, CDR2 FNYEAQ (reference sequence).

This clonotype was counted ten times or more. The chain employs TRBV10-3 and TRBJ1-4; 7 bases agree with TRBD1. The CDR3 loop spans 14 amino acids. Germline V gives CDR1 ENHRY, CDR2 SYGVKD. V was clipped by 3 bases and J by 8 bases; unmatched bases: 6. CDR3 protein: CAISEGGKLEKLFF. The CDR3 DNA reads TGTGCCATCAGTGAAGGGGGCAAACTGGAAAAACTGTTTTTT.

This clonotype was observed at least ten times. The CDR3 DNA follows: TGCGCCAGCAGCCAATATTACCTCGGGCGAGCCGCTGAGCAGTTCTTC. Translation gives CASSQYYLGRAAEQFF. This rearrangement joins TRBV4-1 to TRBJ2-1; D not certain. Trimming shortened V by 2 bases and J by 9 bases, and 20 bases separated the two germline ends. Germline-derived CDR1 and CDR2 are MGHRA and YSYEKL. The CDR3 is 16 residues long.

The chain couples TRBV7-8 to TRBJ2-3, with D perhaps assigned TRBD1 or TRBD2 (5 bases each). Per germline, CDR1 SGHVS and CDR2 FQNEAQ. CDR3 length: 16 residues. With 0 bases removed from V and 0 bases from J, the gap between germline ends came to 10 bases. The CDR3 DNA sequence: TGTGCCAGCAGCTTAGCACGGGACGGGAGCACAGATACGCAGTATTTT. This codes for CASSLARDGSTDTQYF.

This clonotype was recorded many times. In nucleotides, the CDR3 is TGTGCCAGCAGCTTGACCAGGGAGCTGGGGTCACCCCTCCACTTT. Translating gives CASSLTRELGSPLHF. The chain carries TRBV5-6 and TRBJ1-6; a weak D match, TRBD1 (5 bases). This CDR3 comprises 15 residues. Trimming removed 1 base at V and 10 bases at J, with 15 bases between. Germline lookup yields CDR1 SGHDT and CDR2 YYEEEE.

This clonotype came up many times. This sequence joins TRBV29-1 and TRBJ1-2, with D maybe TRBD1 (5 bases). This CDR3 spans 11 amino acids. Deletions cut 5 bases from V and 6 bases from J, with 10 bases between. The germline V gene has CDR1 SQVTM and CDR2 ANQGSEA. The CDR3 protein is CSVWGVDGYTF. In nucleotides, the CDR3 is TGCAGCGTTTGGGGGGTCGATGGCTACACCTTC. Full variable domain (remainder filled in from reference TRBV29-1 and TRBJ1-2): SAVISQKPSRDICQRGTSLTIQCQVDSQVTMMFWYRQQPGQSLTLIATANQGSEATYESGFVIDKFPISRPNLTFSTLTVSNMSPEDSSIYLCSVWGVDGYTFGSGTRLTVV.

This clonotype appeared many times. The chain uses TRBV11-2 and TRBJ2-1; TRBD2 agrees at 14 bases. The V segment lost 1 base and the J segment 10 bases; nucleotides outside the gene matches: 9. Germline lookup yields CDR1 SGHAT and CDR2 FQNNGV. CDR3 length equals 17 residues. CDR3 bases: TGTGCCAGCAGCTTAGGGTTGGGACTAGCGGGAGAAGAAGAGCAGTTCTTC. It encodes CASSLGLGLAGEEEQFF.

At least ten counts were recorded for this clonotype. This chain links TRBV7-6 with TRBJ1-6; 7 bases fit TRBD1. The length of the CDR3 is 14 residues. Germline-derived CDR1 and CDR2 are SGHVS and FNYEAQ. V shed 6 bases, J shed 7 bases, and the junction held 6 bases outside the gene matches. CDR3 sequence reads: CASSYSGGNSPLHF. The CDR3 region has the DNA TGTGCCAGCAGTTACTCAGGGGGAAATTCACCCCTCCACTTT. The variable domain in full, completed from reference TRBV7-6 and TRBJ1-6, reads GAGVSQSPRYKVTKRGQDVALRCDPISGHVSLYWYRQALGQGPEFLTYFNYEAQQDKSGLPNDRFSAERPEGSISTLTIQRTEQRDSAMYRCASSYSGGNSPLHFGNGTRLTVT.

Ten or more counts support this clonotype. J is TRBJ2-2 and V is TRBV20-1; D is uncertain. This CDR3 region has 11 residues. The germline V and J ends were trimmed by 2 bases and 7 bases, with 5 bases remaining between them. Germline V lookup: CDR1 DFQATT, CDR2 SNEGSKA (reference sequence). The CDR3 loop is CSARWFGELFF. CDR3 nucleotide sequence: TGCAGTGCTAGATGGTTCGGGGAGCTGTTTTTT.

This clonotype was seen only a few times. This chain links TRBV12-3 or TRBV12-4 with TRBJ2-1; 9 bases map to TRBD1. The CDR3 covers 16 residues. With 4 bases clipped from V and 0 bases from J, the junction kept 4 bases outside the gene matches. The CDR3 DNA sequence: TGTGCCAGCAGTTCTTACAGGGGGCTCTCCTACAATGAGCAGTTCTTC. This sequence encodes CASSSYRGLSYNEQFF.

This clonotype was found many times. The chain employs TRBV18 and TRBJ2-5; no reliable D call. The CDR3 loop spans 13 amino acids. Germline V gene data show CDR1 as KGHSH and CDR2 as LQKENI. V gave up 0 bases and J gave up 5 bases, with 7 bases separating them. The CDR3 loop reads CASSPPGAETQYF. The CDR3 bases are TGTGCCAGCTCACCACCAGGCGCGGAGACCCAGTACTTC.